A selection of T cell receptor beta chains follows, all from one sample in a study of T cell responses to AZD1222 COVID-19 vaccine. Data came from immunoSEQ multiplex PCR; TCRdb stores just in-frame clones and leaves some out. Among roughly 120,000 clones listed, over 75% were seen once. Sequences were derived from peripheral blood, sampled on day 0 of MenACWY control vaccination. These receptors were obtained from an adult in good health. Each CDR3 is given with its conserved first and last residue. A D gene is named only where the DNA matches it firmly. The size entry is marked missing in some rows and otherwise reads once, few, many or a size class.

v_call	clone_size	j_call	d_call	cdr3_nt	cdr3_aa
TRBV4-3	-	TRBJ1-6	-	TGCGCCAGCAGCCAAGGACCGGACAGAAATTCACCCCTCCACTTT	CASSQGPDRNSPLHF
TRBV2	-	TRBJ1-5	-	TGTGCCAGCAGTGCCCCGAGGGATAGCAATCAGCCCCAGCATTTT	CASSAPRDSNQPQHF
TRBV19	-	TRBJ2-7	-	TGTGCCACCAGCGGGCCCGGGTTGTACGAGCAGTACTTC	CATSGPGLYEQYF
TRBV28	-	TRBJ1-5	TRBD1	TGTGCCAGCAGCCTGGACAGGGGCAATCAGCCCCAGCATTTT	CASSLDRGNQPQHF
TRBV19	-	TRBJ2-6	-	TGTGCCAGTAGTCCCGGGACGGCCGGTAGGGCCAACGTCCTGACTTTC	CASSPGTAGRANVLTF
TRBV19	-	TRBJ1-1	-	TGTGCCAGTAGGGGAGACAGGACGAACACTGAAGCTTTCTTT	CASRGDRTNTEAFF
TRBV11-2	-	TRBJ2-3	-	TGTGCCAGCAGCGCAGGAGACGGGGGTCGCACGCAGTATTTT	CASSAGDGGRTQYF
TRBV5-1	-	TRBJ2-5	TRBD2	TGCGCCAGCAGCTTGTTAGCGGGAGAGGAGGAGACCCAGTACTTC	CASSLLAGEEETQYF
TRBV18	-	TRBJ1-4	-	TGTGCCAGCTCACCACGAGACAGGAACGATGAAAAACTGTTTTTT	CASSPRDRNDEKLFF
TRBV5-1	-	TRBJ2-3	-	TGCGCCAGCAGCTTGGTACTTTTGGGGGATACGCAGTATTTT	CASSLVLLGDTQYF
TRBV30	-	TRBJ1-1	TRBD1	TGTGCCCAGGGACAGCCGAACACTGAAGCTTTCTTT	CAQGQPNTEAFF
TRBV4-3	few	TRBJ1-2	-	TGCGCCAGCAGCCGCACCCTCGGAAACTATGGCTACACCTTC	CASSRTLGNYGYTF
TRBV6-5	few	TRBJ1-1	TRBD1	TGTGCCAGCAGTAGAGGGGGCAACACTGAAGCTTTCTTT	CASSRGGNTEAFF
TRBV9	-	TRBJ2-3	TRBD2	TGTGCCAGCAGCGCCAGGACTAGCGGGGGGGCAGATACGCAGTATTTT	CASSARTSGGADTQYF
TRBV28	once	TRBJ2-1	TRBD2	TGTGCCAGCAGTTTTGACACTAGCGGGGGGGCCAATGAGCAGTTCTTC	CASSFDTSGGANEQFF
TRBV6-4	-	TRBJ2-2	-	TGTGCCAGCAGTCCCGGAACCACCGGGGAGCTGTTTTTT	CASSPGTTGELFF
TRBV24-1	once	TRBJ2-1	-	TGTGCCACCAGTGAGCCCGGGTGGAACAATGAGCAGTTCTTC	CATSEPGWNNEQFF
TRBV6-2/TRBV6-3	-	TRBJ2-7	-	TGTGCCAGCAGTTTAGTAGGAACCTACGAGCAGTACTTC	CASSLVGTYEQYF
TRBV27	-	TRBJ1-1	-	TGTGCCAGCAGTTTAAACCCGGCAGGGAGCTCTGAAGCTTTCTTT	CASSLNPAGSSEAFF
TRBV7-3	once	TRBJ2-3	TRBD1	TGTGCCAGCAGCTTACTTCAGGGGGCGCGAGATACGCAGTATTTT	CASSLLQGARDTQYF
TRBV3-1/TRBV3-2	-	TRBJ1-1	-	TGTGCCAGCAGCCAAGACTGGGGGAACACTGAAGCTTTCTTT	CASSQDWGNTEAFF
TRBV6-6	once	TRBJ1-2	-	TGTGCCAGCACCTCCGTGACCCGGGGGTTCTATGGCTACACCTTC	CASTSVTRGFYGYTF
TRBV24-1	-	TRBJ1-5	TRBD1	TGTGCCACCAGTGACCCTAGGACAGGGGGCATTGGAAGCAATCAGCCCCAGCATTTT	CATSDPRTGGIGSNQPQHF
TRBV6-5	-	TRBJ2-2	-	TGTGCCAGCAGGCTAGTGGGAACCGGGGAGCTGTTTTTT	CASRLVGTGELFF
TRBV18	-	TRBJ1-2	-	TGTGCCAGCTCACCTTCAGGGGAACGTGGCTACACCTTC	CASSPSGERGYTF
TRBV5-1	few	TRBJ2-7	-	TGCGCCAGCAGCTTGGTCGCCAACTCCTACGAGCAGTACTTC	CASSLVANSYEQYF
TRBV19	-	TRBJ2-7	-	TGTGCCAGTAGTAAAGGTTTCGCCTACGAGCAGTACTTC	CASSKGFAYEQYF
TRBV4-1	-	TRBJ2-7	-	TGCGCCAGCAGCCACCCTAGGGGGGGGCTTTCCTACGAGCAGTACTTC	CASSHPRGGLSYEQYF
TRBV4-2	-	TRBJ2-5	-	TGTGCCAACCACGAGGGGGAAGAGACCCAGTACTTC	CANHEGEETQYF
TRBV29-1	-	TRBJ2-2	-	TGCAGCGTTGAAGCTAGCCTAACCGGGGAGCTGTTTTTT	CSVEASLTGELFF
TRBV7-8	-	TRBJ2-1	TRBD2	TGTGCCAGCAGCTTAGGGGGACTACTAGGCAATGAGCAGTTCTTC	CASSLGGLLGNEQFF
TRBV15	-	TRBJ1-1	-	TGTGCCACCAGCAGGCACACGGGAACGAACACTGAAGCTTTCTTT	CATSRHTGTNTEAFF
TRBV7-9	-	TRBJ2-7	TRBD2	TGTGCCAGCAGTTCTCTCCCCAGCGGGAGCGTTCAGGAGCAGTACTTC	CASSSLPSGSVQEQYF
TRBV19	-	TRBJ2-7	-	TGTGCCAGTAGTATAGATCCCGCAGGGCCCTACGAGCAGTACTTC	CASSIDPAGPYEQYF
TRBV7-2	-	TRBJ1-1	-	TGTGCCAGCAGCTTGAGTGTGGCAGCTGAAGCTTTCTTT	CASSLSVAAEAFF